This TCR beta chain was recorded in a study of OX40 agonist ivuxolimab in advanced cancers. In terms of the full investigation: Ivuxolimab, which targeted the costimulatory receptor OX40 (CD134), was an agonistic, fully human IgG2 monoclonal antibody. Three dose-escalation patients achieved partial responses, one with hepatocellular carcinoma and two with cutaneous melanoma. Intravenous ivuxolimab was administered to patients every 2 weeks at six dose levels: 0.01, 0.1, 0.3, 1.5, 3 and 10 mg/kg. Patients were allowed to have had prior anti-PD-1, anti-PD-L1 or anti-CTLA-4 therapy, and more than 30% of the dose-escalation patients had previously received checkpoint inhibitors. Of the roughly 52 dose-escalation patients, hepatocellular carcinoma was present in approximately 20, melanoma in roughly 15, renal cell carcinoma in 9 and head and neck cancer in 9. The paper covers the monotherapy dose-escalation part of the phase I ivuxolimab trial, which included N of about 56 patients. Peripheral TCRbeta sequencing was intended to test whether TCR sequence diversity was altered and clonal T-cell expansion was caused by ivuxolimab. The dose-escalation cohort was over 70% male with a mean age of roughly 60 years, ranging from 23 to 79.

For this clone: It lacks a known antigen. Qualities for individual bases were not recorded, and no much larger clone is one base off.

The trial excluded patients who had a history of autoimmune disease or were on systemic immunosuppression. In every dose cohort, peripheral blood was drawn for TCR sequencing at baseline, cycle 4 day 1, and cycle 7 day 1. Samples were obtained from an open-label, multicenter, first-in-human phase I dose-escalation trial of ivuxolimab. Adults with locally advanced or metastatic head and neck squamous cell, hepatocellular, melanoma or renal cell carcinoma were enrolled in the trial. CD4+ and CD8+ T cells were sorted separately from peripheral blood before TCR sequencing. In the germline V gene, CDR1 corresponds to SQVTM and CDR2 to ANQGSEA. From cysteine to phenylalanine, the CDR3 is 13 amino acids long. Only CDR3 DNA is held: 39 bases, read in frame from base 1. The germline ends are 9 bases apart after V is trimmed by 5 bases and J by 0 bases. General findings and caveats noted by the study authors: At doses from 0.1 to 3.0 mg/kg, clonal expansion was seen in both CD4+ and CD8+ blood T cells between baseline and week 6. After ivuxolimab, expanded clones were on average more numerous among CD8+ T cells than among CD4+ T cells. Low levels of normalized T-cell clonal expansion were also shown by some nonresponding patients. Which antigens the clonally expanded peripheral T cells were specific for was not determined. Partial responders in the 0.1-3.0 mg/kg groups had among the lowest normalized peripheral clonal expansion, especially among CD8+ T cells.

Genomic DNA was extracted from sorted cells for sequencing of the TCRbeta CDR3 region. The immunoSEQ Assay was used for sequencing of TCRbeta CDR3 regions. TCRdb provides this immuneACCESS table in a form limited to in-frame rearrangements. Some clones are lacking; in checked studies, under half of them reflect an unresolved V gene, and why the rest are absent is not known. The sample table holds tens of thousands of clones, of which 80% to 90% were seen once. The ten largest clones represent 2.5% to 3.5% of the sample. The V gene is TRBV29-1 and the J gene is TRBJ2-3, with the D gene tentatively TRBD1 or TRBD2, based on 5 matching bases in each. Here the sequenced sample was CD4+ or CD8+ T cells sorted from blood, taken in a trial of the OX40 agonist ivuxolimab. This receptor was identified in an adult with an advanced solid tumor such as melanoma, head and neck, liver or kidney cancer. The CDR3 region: CSVLGRSTDTQYF. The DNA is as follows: TGCAGCGTTCTGGGACGTAGCACAGATACGCAGTATTTT.